What follows are 10 T cell receptor beta chains derived from one specimen sequenced in a study of shared clonotypes between healthy human individuals. Terminally differentiated effector memory CD45RA+ cells were excluded by CCR7 positive selection of CD45RO-negative cells. Generated by immunoSEQ multiplex PCR, the TCRdb table keeps only in-frame clones and is missing some. The data show about 2 million clones, roughly 94% seen once. The sequenced sample was naive CD8+ T cells sorted from blood. Receptor source: a man aged 18 to 30 in good health.

The chain employs TRBV27 and TRBJ1-6; D remains ambiguous. The ends were cut back, 4 bases at V and 0 bases at J, with 7 bases in the middle. The CDR3 sequence is 15 residues long. The V gene's germline CDR1 is MNHEY and CDR2 SMNVEV (reference sequence). This chain's CDR3 is CASSSTRSYNSPLHF. CDR3 coding DNA: TGTGCCAGCAGTTCTACCCGCTCCTATAATTCACCCCTCCACTTT.

The chain has TRBV5-8 and TRBJ1-6; D is unresolved. The V and J ends lost 10 bases and 7 bases respectively, with 15 bases between them. In germline, CDR1 is SGHTS, CDR2 YDEGEE. The CDR3 runs 13 residues. DNA of the CDR3: TGTGCCGTGGGGTGGGGTCGGAATTCACCCCTCCACTTT. Its protein product is CAVGWGRNSPLHF.

V is TRBV27 and J is TRBJ1-5; tentatively, D is TRBD1 (6 bases). Germline V gene lookup returns CDR1 MNHEY and CDR2 SMNVEV (reference sequence). V lost 0 bases to trimming and J lost 4 bases, with 13 bases between them. The CDR3 has 16 residues. The chain's CDR3 is CASSLSPGRGNQPQHF. The CDR3 DNA is TGTGCCAGCAGTTTATCGCCGGGCAGGGGAAATCAGCCCCAGCATTTT.

As concerns this clone: Other DNA sequences in the same sample also yield this CDR3. The gene calls are TRBV7-9 and TRBJ1-1, with D unclear. The V end lost 5 bases, the J end lost 4 bases, and 8 bases lay between the germline ends. CDR1 is SEHNR, CDR2 FQNEAQ, per germline (reference sequence). The CDR3 totals 12 residues. The CDR3 loop reads CASSPRGTEAFF. CDR3 coding DNA: TGTGCCAGCAGCCCACGGGGCACTGAAGCTTTCTTT.

The chain combines TRBV28 with TRBJ2-3; 14 bases align to TRBD2. This CDR3 comprises 18 residues. Germline lookup yields CDR1 MDHEN and CDR2 SYDVKM. V lost 0 bases, J lost 1 base, and 3 bases stayed unmatched. CDR3 in amino acids: CASSLWGTSGGRTDTQYF. The CDR3 DNA reads TGTGCCAGCAGTTTATGGGGGACTAGCGGGGGCCGCACAGATACGCAGTATTTT.

V gene TRBV14 combines with J gene TRBJ1-4, with D possibly matching TRBD1 (5 bases). The CDR3 has 18 residues. V was clipped by 1 base and J by 8 bases, with 23 bases between them. Looked up from germline, CDR1 is SGHDN and CDR2 is FVKESK. CDR3: CASSQGVLEVGRVEKLFF. CDR3 coding DNA: TGTGCCAGCAGCCAAGGTGTATTGGAAGTAGGCAGGGTGGAAAAACTGTTTTTT. The full variable domain, rest sourced from reference TRBV14 and TRBJ1-4, is EAGVTQFPSHSVIEKGQTVTLRCDPISGHDNLYWYRRVMGKEIKFLLHFVKESKQDESGMPNNRFLAERTGGTYSTLKVQPAELEDSGVYFCASSQGVLEVGRVEKLFFGSGTQLSVL.

The chain has TRBV28 and TRBJ2-1; the match to TRBD1 covers 7 bases. Germline CDR1 is MDHEN and CDR2 is SYDVKM. The CDR3 has 13 amino acids. V lost 4 bases and J lost 4; bases outside the gene matches: 1. CDR3: CASSSDRYNEQFF. As DNA, the CDR3 is TGTGCCAGCAGTTCGGACAGGTACAATGAGCAGTTCTTC.

V is TRBV4-1 and J is TRBJ2-5, with TRBD2 identical over 11 bases. The CDR3 spans 17 residues. Germline trimming cut 0 bases from V and 5 bases from J; bases unmatched to any gene: 8. Germline CDR1 MGHRA, CDR2 YSYEKL. Here the CDR3 reads CASSQEGVAGGPETQYF. CDR3 in DNA: TGCGCCAGCAGCCAAGAGGGTGTAGCGGGAGGGCCGGAGACCCAGTACTTC.

The J gene is TRBJ2-2, the V gene TRBV6-1; 7 bases map to TRBD2. Losses at the gene ends were 4 bases for V and 3 bases for J; bases not matched to a gene: 14. From germline, CDR1 is MNHNS and CDR2 SASEGT. The CDR3 totals 18 residues. CDR3: CASSAPGWLAEDTGELFF. The CDR3 region has the DNA TGTGCCAGCAGTGCCCCCGGTTGGCTAGCGGAAGACACCGGGGAGCTGTTTTTT.

The chain has TRBV10-2 and TRBJ2-2, with D perhaps TRBD1 or TRBD2 (7 bases each). From germline, CDR1 is WSHSY and CDR2 SAAADI. The CDR3 is 15 amino acids. Trimming pared 6 bases from V and 5 bases from J, leaving 16 bases between. The CDR3 here is CASSPGGGRTGELFF. The CDR3 DNA reads TGCGCCAGCAGCCCAGGGGGGGGTCGGACCGGGGAGCTGTTTTTT.